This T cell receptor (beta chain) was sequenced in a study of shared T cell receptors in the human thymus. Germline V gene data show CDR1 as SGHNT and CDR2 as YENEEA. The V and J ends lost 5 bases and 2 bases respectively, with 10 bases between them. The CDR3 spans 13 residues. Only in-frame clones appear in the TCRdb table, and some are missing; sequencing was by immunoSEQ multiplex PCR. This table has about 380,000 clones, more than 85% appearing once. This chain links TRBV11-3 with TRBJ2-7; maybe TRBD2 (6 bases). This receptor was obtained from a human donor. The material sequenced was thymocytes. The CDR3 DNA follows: TGTGCCAGCAGCGCTGGCGGGACCTACGAGCAGTACTTC. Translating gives CASSAGGTYEQYF.